This T cell receptor beta chain was retrieved from a study of CXCR3-negative and CXCR3-positive naive CD8 T cells. Regarding this clonotype: What it binds is unknown.

Looked up from germline, CDR1 is DFQATT and CDR2 is SNEGSKA (reference sequence). This CDR3 has 16 residues. The study's findings and limits: Naive subsets were similarly diverse, while memory CD8+ repertoires were much less diverse.

UMI-tagged TRB cDNA libraries were built via 5' RACE. After re-calling the 5' RACE reads, TCRdb lists one entry per CDR3 protein, DNA absent. Across tens of thousands of distinct CDR3 sequences, the top ten clones capture over 1.2% of the sample. Every CD8+ T cell subset underwent triplicate sorting at around 280,000 cells apiece. This sequence was found in a human donor in good health. Some clones in this sample may be carry-over from other donors' samples. The chain combines TRBV20-1 with TRBJ2-1; as DNA is missing, the TRBD2 call by TCRdb cannot be tested. Specimen: naive CXCR3- CD8+ T cells from blood. Sample subset: CD45RO-CCR7+CD27+CD95- naive CD8+ T cells lacking CXCR3 (TNR3-). Here the CDR3 reads CSPMPIEREFYNEQFF.